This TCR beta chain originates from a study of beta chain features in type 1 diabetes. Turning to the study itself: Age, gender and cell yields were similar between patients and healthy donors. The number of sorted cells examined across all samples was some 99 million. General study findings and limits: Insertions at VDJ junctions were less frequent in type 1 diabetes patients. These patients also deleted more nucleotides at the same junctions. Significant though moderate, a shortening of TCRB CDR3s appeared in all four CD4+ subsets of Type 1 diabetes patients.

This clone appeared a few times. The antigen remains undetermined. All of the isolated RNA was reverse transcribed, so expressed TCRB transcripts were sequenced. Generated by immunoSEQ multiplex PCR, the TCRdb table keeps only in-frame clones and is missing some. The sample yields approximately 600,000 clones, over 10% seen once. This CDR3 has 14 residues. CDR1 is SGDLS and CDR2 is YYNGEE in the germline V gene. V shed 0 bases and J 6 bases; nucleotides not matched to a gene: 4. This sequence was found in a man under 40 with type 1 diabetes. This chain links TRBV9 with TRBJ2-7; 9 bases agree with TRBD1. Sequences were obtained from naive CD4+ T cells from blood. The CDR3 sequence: CASSVVGQGSEQYF. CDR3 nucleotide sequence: TGTGCCAGCAGCGTAGTGGGACAGGGCAGCGAGCAGTACTTC.